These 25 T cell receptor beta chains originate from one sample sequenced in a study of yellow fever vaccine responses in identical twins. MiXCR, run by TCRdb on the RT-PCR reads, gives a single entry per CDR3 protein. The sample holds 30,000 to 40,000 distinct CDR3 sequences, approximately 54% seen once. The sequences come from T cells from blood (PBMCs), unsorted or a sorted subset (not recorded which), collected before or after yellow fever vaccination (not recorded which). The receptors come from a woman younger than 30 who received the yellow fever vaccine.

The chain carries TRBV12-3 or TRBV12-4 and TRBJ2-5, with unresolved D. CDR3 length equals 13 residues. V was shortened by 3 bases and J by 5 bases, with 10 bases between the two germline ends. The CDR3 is CASSLVRWETQYF. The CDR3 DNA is TGTGCCAGCAGTTTGGTCAGGTGGGAGACCCAGTACTTC.

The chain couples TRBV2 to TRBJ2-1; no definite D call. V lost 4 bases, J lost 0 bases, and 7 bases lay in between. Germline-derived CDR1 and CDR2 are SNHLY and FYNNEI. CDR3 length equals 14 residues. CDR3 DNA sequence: TGTGCCAGCAGTGGGCGAATCTCCTACAATGAGCAGTTCTTC. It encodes CASSGRISYNEQFF. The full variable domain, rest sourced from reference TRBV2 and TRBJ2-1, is EPEVTQTPSHQVTQMGQEVILRCVPISNHLYFYWYRQILGQKVEFLVSFYNNEISEKSEIFDDQFSVERPDGSNFTLKIRSTKLEDSAMYFCASSGRISYNEQFFGPGTRLTVL.

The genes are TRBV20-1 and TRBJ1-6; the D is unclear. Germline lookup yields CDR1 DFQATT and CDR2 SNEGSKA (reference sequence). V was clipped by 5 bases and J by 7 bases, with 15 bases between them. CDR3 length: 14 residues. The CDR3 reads CSAGGVIGNSPLHF. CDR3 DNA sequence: TGCAGTGCTGGCGGGGTAATAGGCAATTCACCCCTCCACTTT.

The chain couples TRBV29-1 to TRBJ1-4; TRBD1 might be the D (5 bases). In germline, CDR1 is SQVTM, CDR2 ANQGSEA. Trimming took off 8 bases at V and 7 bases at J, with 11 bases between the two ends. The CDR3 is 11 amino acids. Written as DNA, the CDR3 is TGCAGCCTAGACAGTGGTGAAAAACTGTTTTTT. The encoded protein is CSLDSGEKLFF.

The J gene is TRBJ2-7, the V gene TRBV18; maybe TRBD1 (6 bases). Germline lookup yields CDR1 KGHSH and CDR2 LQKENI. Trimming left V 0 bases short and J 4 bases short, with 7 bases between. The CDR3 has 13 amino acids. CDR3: CASSPPDSYEQYV. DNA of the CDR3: TGTGCCAGCTCACCACCGGACAGTTACGAGCAGTACGTC.

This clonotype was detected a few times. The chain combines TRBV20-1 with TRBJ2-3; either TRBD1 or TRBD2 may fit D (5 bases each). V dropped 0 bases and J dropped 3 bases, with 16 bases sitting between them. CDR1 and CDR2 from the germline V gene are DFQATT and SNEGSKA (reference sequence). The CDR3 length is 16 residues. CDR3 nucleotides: TGCAGTGCTAGAGATGGGGGTCGCATGGGAACAGATACGCAGTATTTT. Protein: CSARDGGRMGTDTQYF.

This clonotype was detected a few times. The chain's CDR3 is CASSYSTPGLAGGEETQYF. CDR3 sequence (DNA): TGTGCCAGCAGTTACTCAACCCCCGGACTAGCGGGGGGGGAGGAGACCCAGTACTTC. The V call is TRBV6-2 or TRBV6-3, the J call TRBJ2-5, with 15 bases that match TRBD2. V lost 0 bases and J lost 5; bases outside the gene matches: 10. Germline CDR1 MNHEY, CDR2 SVGEGT. The CDR3 runs 19 residues.

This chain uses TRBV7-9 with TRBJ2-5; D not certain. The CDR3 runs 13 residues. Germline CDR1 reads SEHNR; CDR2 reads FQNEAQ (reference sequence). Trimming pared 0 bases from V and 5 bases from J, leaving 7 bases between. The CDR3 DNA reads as TGTGCCAGCAGCTTAGCCAATGGGGAGACCCAGTACTTC. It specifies CASSLANGETQYF. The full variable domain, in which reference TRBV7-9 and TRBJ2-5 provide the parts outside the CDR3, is DTGVSQNPRHKITKRGQNVTFRCDPISEHNRLYWYRQTLGQGPEFLTYFQNEAQLEKSRLLSDRFSAERPKGSFSTLEIQRTEQGDSAMYLCASSLANGETQYFGPGTRLLVL.

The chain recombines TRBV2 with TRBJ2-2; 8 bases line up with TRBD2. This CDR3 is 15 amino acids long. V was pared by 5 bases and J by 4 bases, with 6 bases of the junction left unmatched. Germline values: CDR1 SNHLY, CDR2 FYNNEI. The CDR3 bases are TGTGCCAGCAGTACTAGACTAGCGAGCACCGGGGAGCTGTTTTTT. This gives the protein CASSTRLASTGELFF.

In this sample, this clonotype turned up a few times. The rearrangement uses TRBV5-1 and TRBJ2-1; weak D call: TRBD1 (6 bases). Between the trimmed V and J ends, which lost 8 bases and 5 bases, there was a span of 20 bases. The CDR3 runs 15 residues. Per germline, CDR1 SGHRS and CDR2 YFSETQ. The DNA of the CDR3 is TGCGCCAGTACAGGGTTGGGGTTTTTCGACAATGAGCAGTTCTTC. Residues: CASTGLGFFDNEQFF.

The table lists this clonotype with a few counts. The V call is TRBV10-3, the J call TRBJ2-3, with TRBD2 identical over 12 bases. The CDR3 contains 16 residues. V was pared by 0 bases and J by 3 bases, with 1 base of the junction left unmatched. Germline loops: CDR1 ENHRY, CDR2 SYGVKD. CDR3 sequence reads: CAISESLAGGTDTQYF. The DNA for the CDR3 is TGTGCCATCAGTGAGTCGCTAGCGGGAGGGACAGATACGCAGTATTTT.

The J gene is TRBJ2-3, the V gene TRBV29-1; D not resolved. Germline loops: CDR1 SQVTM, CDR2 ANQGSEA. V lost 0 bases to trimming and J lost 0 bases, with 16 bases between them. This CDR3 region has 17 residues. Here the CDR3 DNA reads TGCAGCGTTGAAGATTGGCTTGGGGATCCTAGCACAGATACGCAGTATTTT. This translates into CSVEDWLGDPSTDTQYF.

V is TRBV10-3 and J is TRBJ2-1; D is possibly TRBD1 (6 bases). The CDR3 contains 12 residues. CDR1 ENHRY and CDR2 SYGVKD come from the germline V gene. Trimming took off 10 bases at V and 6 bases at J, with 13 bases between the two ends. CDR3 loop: CATQGHGNEQFF. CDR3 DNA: TGTGCCACACAGGGACATGGCAATGAGCAGTTCTTC.

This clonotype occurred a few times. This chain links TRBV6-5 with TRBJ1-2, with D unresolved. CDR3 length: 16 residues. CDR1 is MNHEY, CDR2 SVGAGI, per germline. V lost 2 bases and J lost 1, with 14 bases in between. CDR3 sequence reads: CASSYDGANLNYGYTF. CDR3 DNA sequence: TGTGCCAGCAGTTACGACGGAGCCAACCTTAACTATGGCTACACCTTC.

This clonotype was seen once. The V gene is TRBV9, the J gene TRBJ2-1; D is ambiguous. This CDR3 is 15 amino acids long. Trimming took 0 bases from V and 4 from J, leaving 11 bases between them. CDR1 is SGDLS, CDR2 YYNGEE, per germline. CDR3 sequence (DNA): TGTGCCAGCAGCGTAGAAATAGCAATGTACAATGAGCAGTTCTTC. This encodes CASSVEIAMYNEQFF.

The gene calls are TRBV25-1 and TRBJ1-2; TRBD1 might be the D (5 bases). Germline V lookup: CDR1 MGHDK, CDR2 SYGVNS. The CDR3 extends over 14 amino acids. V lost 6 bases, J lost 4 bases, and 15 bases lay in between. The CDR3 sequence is CASSPPWDPYGYTF. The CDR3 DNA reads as TGTGCCAGCAGCCCGCCGTGGGACCCCTATGGCTACACCTTC.

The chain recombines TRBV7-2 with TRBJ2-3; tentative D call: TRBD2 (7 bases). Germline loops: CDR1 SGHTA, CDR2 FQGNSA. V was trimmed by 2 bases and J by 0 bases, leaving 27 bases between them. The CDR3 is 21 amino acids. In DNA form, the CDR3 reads TGTGCCAGCAGCTTACGCGCTTTAACACCTCAGCCGGGGGGCAGCACAGATACGCAGTATTTT. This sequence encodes CASSLRALTPQPGGSTDTQYF.

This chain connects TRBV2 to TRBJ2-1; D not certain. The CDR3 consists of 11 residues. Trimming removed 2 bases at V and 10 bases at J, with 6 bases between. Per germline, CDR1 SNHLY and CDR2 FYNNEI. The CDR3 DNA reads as TGTGCCAGCAGTGAAAGAAGGGAGCAGTTCTTC. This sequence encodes CASSERREQFF. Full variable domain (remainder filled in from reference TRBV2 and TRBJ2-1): EPEVTQTPSHQVTQMGQEVILRCVPISNHLYFYWYRQILGQKVEFLVSFYNNEISEKSEIFDDQFSVERPDGSNFTLKIRSTKLEDSAMYFCASSERREQFFGPGTRLTVL.

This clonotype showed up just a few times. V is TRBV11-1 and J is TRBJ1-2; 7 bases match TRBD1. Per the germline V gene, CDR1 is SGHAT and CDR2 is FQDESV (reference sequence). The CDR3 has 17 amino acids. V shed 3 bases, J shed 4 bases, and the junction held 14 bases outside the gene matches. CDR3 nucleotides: TGTGCCAGCAGCTTCGACAGGGAACTTTCCCGGACCTATGGCTACACCTTC. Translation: CASSFDRELSRTYGYTF.

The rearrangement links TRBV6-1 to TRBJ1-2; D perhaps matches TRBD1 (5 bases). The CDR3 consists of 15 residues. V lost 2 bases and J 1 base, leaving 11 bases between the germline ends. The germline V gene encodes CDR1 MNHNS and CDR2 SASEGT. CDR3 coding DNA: TGTGCCAGCAGTGAAATGACAGACTTTAACTATGGCTACACCTTC. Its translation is CASSEMTDFNYGYTF.

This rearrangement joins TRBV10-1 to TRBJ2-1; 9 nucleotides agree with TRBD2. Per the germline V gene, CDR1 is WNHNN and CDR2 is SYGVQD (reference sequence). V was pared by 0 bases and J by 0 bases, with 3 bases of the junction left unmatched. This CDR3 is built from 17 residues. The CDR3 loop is CASSESASGVSYNEQFF. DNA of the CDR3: TGCGCCAGCAGTGAGTCGGCTAGCGGGGTCTCCTACAATGAGCAGTTCTTC.

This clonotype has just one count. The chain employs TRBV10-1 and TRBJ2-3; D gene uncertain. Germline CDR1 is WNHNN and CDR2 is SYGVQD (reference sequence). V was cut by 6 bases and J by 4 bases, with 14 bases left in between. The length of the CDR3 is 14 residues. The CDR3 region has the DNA TGCGCCAGCAGCCCGGAGAGAGCACCAGATACGCAGTATTTT. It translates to CASSPERAPDTQYF.

CDR3 coding DNA: TGTGCCAGCAGTGGGGGTACGAGCACTGAAGCTTTCTTT. Amino acid sequence: CASSGGTSTEAFF. This chain connects TRBV7-3 to TRBJ1-1, with a possible D match to TRBD1 (5 bases). CDR1 is SGHTA, CDR2 FQGTGA, per germline. The V end was cut by 6 bases, the J end by 4 bases, with 12 bases between. This CDR3 spans 13 amino acids.

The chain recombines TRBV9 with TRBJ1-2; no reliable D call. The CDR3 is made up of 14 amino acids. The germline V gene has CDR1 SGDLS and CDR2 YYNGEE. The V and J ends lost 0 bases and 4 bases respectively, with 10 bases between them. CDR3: CASSVAEGAYGYTF. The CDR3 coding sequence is TGTGCCAGCAGCGTAGCGGAGGGCGCCTATGGCTACACCTTC.

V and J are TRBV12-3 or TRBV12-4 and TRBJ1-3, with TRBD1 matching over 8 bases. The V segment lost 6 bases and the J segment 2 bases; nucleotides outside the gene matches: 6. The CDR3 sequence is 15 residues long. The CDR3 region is CASRRTGQAGNTIYF. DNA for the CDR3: TGTGCCAGCAGGAGAACGGGACAGGCTGGAAACACCATATATTTT.